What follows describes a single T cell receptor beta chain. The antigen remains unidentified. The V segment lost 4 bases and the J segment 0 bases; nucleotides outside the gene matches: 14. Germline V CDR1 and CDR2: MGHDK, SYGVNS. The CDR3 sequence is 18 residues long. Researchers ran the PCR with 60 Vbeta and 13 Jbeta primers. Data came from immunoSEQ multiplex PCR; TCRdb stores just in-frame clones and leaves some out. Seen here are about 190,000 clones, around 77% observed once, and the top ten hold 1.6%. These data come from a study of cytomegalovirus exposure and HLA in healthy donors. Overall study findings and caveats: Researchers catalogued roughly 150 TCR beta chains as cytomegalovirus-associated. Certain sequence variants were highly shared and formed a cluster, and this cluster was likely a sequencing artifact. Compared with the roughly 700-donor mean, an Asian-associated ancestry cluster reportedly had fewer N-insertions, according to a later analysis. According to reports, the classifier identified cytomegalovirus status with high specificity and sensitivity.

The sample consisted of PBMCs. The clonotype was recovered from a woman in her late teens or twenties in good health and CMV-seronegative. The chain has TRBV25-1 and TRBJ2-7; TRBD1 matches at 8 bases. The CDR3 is CASSAAGDRGRGSYEQYF. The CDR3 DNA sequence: TGTGCCAGCAGTGCGGCCGGCGACAGGGGCCGTGGCTCCTACGAGCAGTACTTC.